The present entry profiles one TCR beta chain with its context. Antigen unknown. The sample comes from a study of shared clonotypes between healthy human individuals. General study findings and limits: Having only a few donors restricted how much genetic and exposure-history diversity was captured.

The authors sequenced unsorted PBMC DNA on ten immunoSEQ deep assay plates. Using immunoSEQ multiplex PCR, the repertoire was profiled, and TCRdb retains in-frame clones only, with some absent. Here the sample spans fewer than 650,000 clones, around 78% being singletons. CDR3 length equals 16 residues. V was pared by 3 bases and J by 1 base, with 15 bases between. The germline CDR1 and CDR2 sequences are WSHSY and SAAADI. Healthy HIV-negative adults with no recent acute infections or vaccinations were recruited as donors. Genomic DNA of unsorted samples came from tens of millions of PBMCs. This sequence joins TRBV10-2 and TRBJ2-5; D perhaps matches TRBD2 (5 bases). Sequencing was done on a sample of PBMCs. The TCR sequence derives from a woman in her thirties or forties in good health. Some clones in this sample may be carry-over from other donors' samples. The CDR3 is CASSERYGGLQETQYF. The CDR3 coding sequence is TGCGCCAGCAGTGAAAGATATGGAGGACTCCAAGAGACCCAGTACTTC.